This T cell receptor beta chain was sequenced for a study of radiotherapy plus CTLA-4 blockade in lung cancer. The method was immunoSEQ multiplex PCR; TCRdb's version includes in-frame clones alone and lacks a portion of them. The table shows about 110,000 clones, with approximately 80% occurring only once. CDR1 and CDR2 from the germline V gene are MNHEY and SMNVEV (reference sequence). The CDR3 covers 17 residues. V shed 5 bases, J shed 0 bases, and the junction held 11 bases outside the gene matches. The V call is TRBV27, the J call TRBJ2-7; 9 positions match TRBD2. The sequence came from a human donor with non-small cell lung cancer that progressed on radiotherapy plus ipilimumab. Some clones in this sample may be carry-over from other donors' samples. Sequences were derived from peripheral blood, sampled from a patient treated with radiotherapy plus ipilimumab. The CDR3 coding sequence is TGTGCCAGCAGTAGAATAGCGGGGGCCCAATTCTCCTACGAGCAGTACTTC. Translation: CASSRIAGAQFSYEQYF.